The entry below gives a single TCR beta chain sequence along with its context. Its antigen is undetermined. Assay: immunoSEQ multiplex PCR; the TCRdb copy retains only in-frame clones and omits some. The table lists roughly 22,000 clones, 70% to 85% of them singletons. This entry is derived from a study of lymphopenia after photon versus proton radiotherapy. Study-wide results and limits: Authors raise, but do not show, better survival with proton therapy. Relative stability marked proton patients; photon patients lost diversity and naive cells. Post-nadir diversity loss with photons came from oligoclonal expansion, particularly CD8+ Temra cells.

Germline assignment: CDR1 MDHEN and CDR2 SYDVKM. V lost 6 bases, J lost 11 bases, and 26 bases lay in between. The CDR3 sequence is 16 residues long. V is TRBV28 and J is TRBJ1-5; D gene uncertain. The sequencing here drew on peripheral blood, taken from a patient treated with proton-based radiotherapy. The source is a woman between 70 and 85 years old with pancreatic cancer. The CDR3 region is CASRSRAGAGVEAQHF. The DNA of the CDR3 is TGTGCCAGCAGGTCTAGGGCAGGTGCGGGCGTGGAAGCCCAGCATTTT.